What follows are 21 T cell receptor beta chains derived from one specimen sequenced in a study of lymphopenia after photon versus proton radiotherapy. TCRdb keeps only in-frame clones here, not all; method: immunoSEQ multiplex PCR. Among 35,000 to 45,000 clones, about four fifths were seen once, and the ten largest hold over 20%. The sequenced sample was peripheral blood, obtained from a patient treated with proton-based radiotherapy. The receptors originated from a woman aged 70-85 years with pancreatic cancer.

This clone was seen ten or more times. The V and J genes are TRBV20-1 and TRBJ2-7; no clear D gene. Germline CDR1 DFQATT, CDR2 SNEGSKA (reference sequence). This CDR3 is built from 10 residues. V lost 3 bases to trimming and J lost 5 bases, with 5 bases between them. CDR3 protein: CSASDHEQYF. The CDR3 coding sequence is TGCAGTGCTAGTGACCACGAGCAGTACTTC.

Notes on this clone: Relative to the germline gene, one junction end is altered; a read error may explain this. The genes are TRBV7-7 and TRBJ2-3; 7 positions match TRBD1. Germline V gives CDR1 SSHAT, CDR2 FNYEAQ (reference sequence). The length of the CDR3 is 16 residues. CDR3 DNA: TGTGCTAGCAGCTTAACCGACAGGGTGGCCACAGATACGCAGTATTTT. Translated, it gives CASSLTDRVATDTQYF.

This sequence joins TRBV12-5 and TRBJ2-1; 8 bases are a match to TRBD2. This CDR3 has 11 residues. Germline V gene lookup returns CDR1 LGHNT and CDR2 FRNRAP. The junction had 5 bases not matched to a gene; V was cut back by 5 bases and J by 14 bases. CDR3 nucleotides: TGTGCTAGTGGTCCGGGACTAGAGAAGTTCTTC. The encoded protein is CASGPGLEKFF.

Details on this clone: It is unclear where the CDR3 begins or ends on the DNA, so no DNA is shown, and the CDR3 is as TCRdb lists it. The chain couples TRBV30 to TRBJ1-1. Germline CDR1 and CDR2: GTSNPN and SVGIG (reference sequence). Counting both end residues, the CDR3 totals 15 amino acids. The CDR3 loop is CAWSVGSGTVGKVFF.

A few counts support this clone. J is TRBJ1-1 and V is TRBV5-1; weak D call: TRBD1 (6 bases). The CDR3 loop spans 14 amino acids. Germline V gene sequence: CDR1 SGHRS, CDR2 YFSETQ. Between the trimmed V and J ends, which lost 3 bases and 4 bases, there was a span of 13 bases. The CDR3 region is CASSYGGTSTEAFF. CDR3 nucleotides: TGCGCCAGCAGCTATGGGGGCACCAGCACTGAAGCTTTCTTT.

The CDR3 loop reads CASTLIENEKLFF. CDR3 bases: TGTGCCAGCACCCTAATTGAGAATGAAAAACTGTTTTTT. The chain uses TRBV7-6 and TRBJ1-4; the D is unclear. V gave up 7 bases and J gave up 5 bases, with 11 bases separating them. The CDR3 spans 13 residues. Germline CDR1 is SGHVS and CDR2 is FNYEAQ.

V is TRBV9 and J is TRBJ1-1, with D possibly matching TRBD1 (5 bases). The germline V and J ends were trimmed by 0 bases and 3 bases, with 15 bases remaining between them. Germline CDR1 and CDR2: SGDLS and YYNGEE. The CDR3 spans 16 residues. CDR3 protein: CASSVVGTGRDTEAFF. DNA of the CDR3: TGTGCCAGCAGCGTAGTAGGTACAGGCCGGGACACTGAAGCTTTCTTT.

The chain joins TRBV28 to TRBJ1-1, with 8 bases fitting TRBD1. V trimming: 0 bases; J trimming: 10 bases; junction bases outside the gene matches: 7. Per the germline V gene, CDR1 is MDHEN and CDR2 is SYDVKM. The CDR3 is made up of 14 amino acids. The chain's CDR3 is CASSLWQGAIIAFF. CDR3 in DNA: TGTGCCAGCAGTTTATGGCAGGGGGCGATAATAGCTTTCTTT.

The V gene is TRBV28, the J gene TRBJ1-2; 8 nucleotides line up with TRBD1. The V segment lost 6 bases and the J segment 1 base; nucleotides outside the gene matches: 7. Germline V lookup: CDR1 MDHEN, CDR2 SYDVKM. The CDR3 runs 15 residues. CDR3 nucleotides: TGTGCCAGCAGCCCCGGGACAGGCCTTAACTATGGCTACACCTTC. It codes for CASSPGTGLNYGYTF.

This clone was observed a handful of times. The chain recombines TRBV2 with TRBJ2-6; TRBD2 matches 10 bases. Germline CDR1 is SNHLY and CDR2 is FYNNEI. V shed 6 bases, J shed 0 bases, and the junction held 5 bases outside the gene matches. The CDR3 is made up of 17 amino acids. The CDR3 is CASSRIAGGSGANVLTF. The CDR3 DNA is TGTGCCAGCAGCAGAATAGCGGGGGGCTCTGGGGCCAACGTCCTGACTTTC.

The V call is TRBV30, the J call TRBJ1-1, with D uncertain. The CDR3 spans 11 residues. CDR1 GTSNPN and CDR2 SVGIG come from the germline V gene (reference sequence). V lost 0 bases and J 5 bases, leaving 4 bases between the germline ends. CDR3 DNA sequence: TGTGCCTGGAGTGTTTTGACTGAAGCTTTCTTT. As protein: CAWSVLTEAFF.

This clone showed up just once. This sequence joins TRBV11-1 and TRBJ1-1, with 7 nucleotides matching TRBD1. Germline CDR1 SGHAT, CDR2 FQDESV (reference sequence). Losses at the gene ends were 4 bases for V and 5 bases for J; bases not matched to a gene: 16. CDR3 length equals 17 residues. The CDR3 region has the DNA TGTGCCAGCAGCTCTCTAACTAGAGGGGGCTTGGGGACTGAAGCTTTCTTT. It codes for CASSSLTRGGLGTEAFF.

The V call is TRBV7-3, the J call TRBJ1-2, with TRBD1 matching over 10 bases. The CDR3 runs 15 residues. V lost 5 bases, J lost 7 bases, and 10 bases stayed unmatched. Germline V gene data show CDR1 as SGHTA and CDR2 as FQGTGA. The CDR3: CASSPNTGTGVGYTF. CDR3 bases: TGTGCCAGCAGCCCCAATACCGGGACAGGGGTTGGCTACACCTTC.

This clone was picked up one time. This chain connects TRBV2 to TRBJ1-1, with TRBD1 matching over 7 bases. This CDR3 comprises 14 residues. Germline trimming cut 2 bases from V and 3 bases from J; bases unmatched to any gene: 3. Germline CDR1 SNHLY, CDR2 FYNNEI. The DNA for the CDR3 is TGTGCCAGCAGTGAACAAGGGACAGACACTGAAGCTTTCTTT. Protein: CASSEQGTDTEAFF.

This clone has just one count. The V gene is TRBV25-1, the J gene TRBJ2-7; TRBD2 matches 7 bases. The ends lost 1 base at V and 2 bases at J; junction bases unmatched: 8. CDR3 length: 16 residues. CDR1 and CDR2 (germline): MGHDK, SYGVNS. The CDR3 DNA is TGTGCCAGCAGTGAATTAGGGGCGGGAGCACCCTACGAGCAGTACTTC. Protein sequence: CASSELGAGAPYEQYF.

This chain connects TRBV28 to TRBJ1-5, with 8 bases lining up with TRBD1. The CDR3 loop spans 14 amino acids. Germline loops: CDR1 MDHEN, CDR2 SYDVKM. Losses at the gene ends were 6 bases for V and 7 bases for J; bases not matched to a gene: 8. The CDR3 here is CASRLTGEGQPQHF. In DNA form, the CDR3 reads TGTGCCAGCAGATTGACAGGGGAAGGGCAGCCCCAGCATTTT.

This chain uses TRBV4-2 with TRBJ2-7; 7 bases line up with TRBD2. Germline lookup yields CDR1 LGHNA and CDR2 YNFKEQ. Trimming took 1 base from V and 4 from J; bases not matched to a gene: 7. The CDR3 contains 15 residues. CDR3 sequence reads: CASSQGAGAGYEQYF. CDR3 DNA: TGTGCCAGCAGCCAAGGGGCGGGAGCAGGGTACGAGCAGTACTTC.

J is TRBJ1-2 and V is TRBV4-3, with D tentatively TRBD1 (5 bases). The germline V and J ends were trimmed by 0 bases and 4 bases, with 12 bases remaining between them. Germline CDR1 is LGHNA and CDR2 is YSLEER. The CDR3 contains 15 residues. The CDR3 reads CASSQDRAGPYGYTF. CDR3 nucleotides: TGCGCCAGCAGCCAAGATAGGGCGGGACCCTATGGCTACACCTTC.

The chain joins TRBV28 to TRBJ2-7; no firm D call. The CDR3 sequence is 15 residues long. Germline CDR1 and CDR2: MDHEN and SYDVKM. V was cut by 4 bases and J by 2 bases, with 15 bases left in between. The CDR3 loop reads CASSSRRAYPYEQYF. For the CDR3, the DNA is TGTGCCAGCAGTTCACGACGGGCATACCCCTACGAGCAGTACTTC.

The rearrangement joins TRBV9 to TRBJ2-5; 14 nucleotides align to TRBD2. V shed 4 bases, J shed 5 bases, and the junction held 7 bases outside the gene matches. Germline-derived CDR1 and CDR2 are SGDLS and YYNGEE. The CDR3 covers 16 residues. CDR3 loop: CASSPPGLAGAETQYF. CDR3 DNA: TGTGCCAGCAGCCCCCCGGGACTAGCGGGAGCGGAGACCCAGTACTTC.

Written as DNA, the CDR3 is TGTGCAAGTCGCTTAGTTGAGCCCACCTACGAGCAGTACTTC. Encoded protein: CASRLVEPTYEQYF. The V and J genes are TRBV12-2 and TRBJ2-7; TRBD2, the table's D call, was not compared with the DNA. TRBV12-2 is given as a pseudogene. The CDR3 length is 14 residues.